This T cell receptor (beta chain) emerged from a study of human T cells and chemical hapten exposure (dated by TCRdb to about 2021). Regarding the complete study: For sensitization, 2% DPC in acetone was applied to a 2 cm by 2 cm area of upper inner arm skin. Patients additionally received weekly therapeutic DPC doses to the scalp throughout the approximately 25-week study period. Patch tests used Finn chambers with 0.01% DPC on the upper back, scored after 6 days by International Contact Dermatitis Research Group standards. Alopecia areata with under or over 50% scalp involvement, alopecia totalis and alopecia universalis were represented in the patient cohort, which was mostly female. Libraries were pooled for sequencing, and per-sample TCR yields varied mainly because of small differences in library volumes within the pool. In alopecia patients, the study followed how the peripheral blood TCR repertoire changed in vivo over primary and secondary sensitization to diphenylcyclopropenone (DPC), a hapten. Patient blood was sampled pre-sensitization (week 0) and at 2, 6 and about 24 weeks after DPC sensitization. Roughly 30 alopecia patients provided blood for TCR sequencing at one to four time points (pre-sensitization, 2, 6 and 24 weeks).

Overall study outcomes, separate from this receptor: The number of PT1 expanded TCRs positively correlated with patch test score, significant at thresholds 8, 16 and 32 but not 4. Alopecia, a presumed autoimmune disease, was present in all patients, so the immune response of the patients might differ from that of healthy individuals. Significantly more large CDR3 similarity clusters were formed by expanded TCRs than by pre-sensitization or healthy control sets, consistent with antigen-driven responses. DPC sensitization did not change the number of TCRs with a frequency above 1 in 1000, and there was no evidence of changes in global repertoire structure. Repeated subsampling changed both the strength of the expansion versus patch-test correlation and the threshold at which that correlation became significant.

V loses 1 base at its end and J loses 8 bases; junction bases beyond the gene matches: 1. According to the germline V gene (reference sequence), CDR1 reads SEHNR and CDR2 reads FQNEAQ. From the cysteine through the phenylalanine, the CDR3 covers 13 amino acids. Only the CDR3 part of the read is kept: 39 bases, read in frame from the first base. According to the study, the label for this sample's time point signals: pre-sensitization, week 0. According to the study, the label for this sample's treatment or condition signals: therapeutic diphenylcyclopropenone sensitization with weekly scalp DPC. Blood at each patch-test visit was drawn before the patch test was applied. Patients were considered eligible if aged 18 to 70, diagnosed with alopecia and deemed suitable for DPC therapy, and patients were excluded if pregnant. Total RNA was isolated from unfractionated whole blood collected in Tempus Blood RNA tubes.

About this clonotype itself: No cognate antigen has been identified for it. Qualities for individual bases were not recorded, and no much larger clone is one base off.

Preparation of the library involved RACE. Sequenced on a NextSeq 500. Library preparation attached unique molecular identifiers to individual cDNA molecules for quantitative, reproducible TCR counting. From each blood RNA sample, both TCR alpha and TCR beta chains were sequenced. The study's own analysis went as follows. A median of approximately 100,000 TCRs per sample was observed, with a range of roughly 20,000 to 750,000. V, J and CDR3 annotation of the TCR reads was carried out using the Decombinator software suite. For PS versus PT1 abundance plots, all samples were subsampled to the same number of TCRs (28,000). TCRs were defined as expanded if absent before sensitization and observed at least eight times at the 2-week time point. Starting from the raw public reads, TCRdb applied fastp trimming at Q25, assembled clones with MiXCR and retained in-frame beta chains. Entries are consolidated by CDR3 protein sequence, retaining the most common genes and DNA. The V and J calls, along with clone size, are taken from TCRdb and not from the paper's own processing. In this sample the table shows 80,000 to 95,000 distinct CDR3 sequences, around 10% of which occur a single time. The ten most abundant clones make up 3% to 4.5% of the sample.

The V and J genes are TRBV7-9 and TRBJ1-4; 7 of the junction bases match TRBD1. The source material was whole blood, sampled in connection with sensitization to the hapten diphenylcyclopropenone (DPC). This receptor was taken from a woman in her 40s with alopecia areata. Some clones in this sample may be carry-over from other donors' samples. The DNA sequence is TGTGCCAGCAGCTTAGAACAGGGGGAAAAACTGTTTTTT. Its protein product is CASSLEQGEKLFF. Outside the CDR3, residues come from the reference TRBV7-9 and TRBJ1-4 proteins, so the full variable domain is: DTGVSQNPRHKITKRGQNVTFRCDPISEHNRLYWYRQTLGQGPEFLTYFQNEAQLEKSRLLSDRFSAERPKGSFSTLEIQRTEQGDSAMYLCASSLEQGEKLFFGSGTQLSVL.